This TCR beta chain emerged from a study of cytotoxic CD8 clonotypes in ibrutinib-treated CLL. Study as a whole: The study included eleven to twelve relapsed/refractory and 15 treatment-naive patients; 17 to 18 had IGHV unmutated disease. Response samples were taken after a median roughly 13 months of treatment, range 6 to 36.

The data were produced by immunoSEQ multiplex PCR, yet TCRdb's version contains in-frame clones alone and is incomplete. Found here are some 70,000 clones, 75% to 95% of them singletons; the top ten hold 3.1%. Notes on the study in general: Clonality increased at ibrutinib response and stayed stable in sustained remission. At progression, however, it fell back toward baseline. While tracking circulating CD8+ T-cell counts, baseline clonality exceeded that of age-matched healthy donors.

On this clone itself: Its antigen is not identified.

The V gene end was trimmed by 7 bases and the J gene end by 5 bases; junction bases not matched to a gene: 10. Germline lookup yields CDR1 LNHDA and CDR2 SQIVND (reference sequence). The CDR3 sequence is 15 residues long. Sample: PBMCs, taken after 12 months of ibrutinib treatment. The receptor was derived from a human donor with chronic lymphocytic leukemia. The J gene is TRBJ1-5, the V gene TRBV19; 8 bases are a match to TRBD1. CDR3: CASTRQGFEDQPQHF. CDR3 DNA sequence: TGTGCCAGTACCCGACAGGGGTTTGAGGATCAGCCCCAGCATTTT.